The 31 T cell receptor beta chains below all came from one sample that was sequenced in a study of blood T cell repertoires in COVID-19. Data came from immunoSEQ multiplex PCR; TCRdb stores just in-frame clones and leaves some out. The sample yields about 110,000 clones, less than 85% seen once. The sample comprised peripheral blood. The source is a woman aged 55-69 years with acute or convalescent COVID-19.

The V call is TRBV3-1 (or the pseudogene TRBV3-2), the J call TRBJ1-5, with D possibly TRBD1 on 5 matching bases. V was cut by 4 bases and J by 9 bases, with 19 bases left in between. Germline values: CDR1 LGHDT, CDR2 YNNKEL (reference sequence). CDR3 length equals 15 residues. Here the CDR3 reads CASSPSGGSISPQHF. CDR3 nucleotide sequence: TGTGCCAGCAGCCCTTCGGGGGGTTCGATTTCGCCCCAGCATTTT.

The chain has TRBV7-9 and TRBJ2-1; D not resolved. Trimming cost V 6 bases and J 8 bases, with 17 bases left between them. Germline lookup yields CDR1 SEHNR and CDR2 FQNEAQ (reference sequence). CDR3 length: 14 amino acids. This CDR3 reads CASSSPPVLHEQFF. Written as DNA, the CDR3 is TGTGCCAGCAGTTCCCCACCGGTGTTACATGAGCAGTTCTTC.

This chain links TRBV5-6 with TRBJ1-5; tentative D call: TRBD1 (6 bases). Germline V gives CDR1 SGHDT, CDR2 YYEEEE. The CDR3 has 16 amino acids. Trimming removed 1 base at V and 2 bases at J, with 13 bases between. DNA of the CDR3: TGTGCCAGCAGCTTGATGCGGGGGGCCGGCAATCAGCCCCAGCATTTT. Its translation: CASSLMRGAGNQPQHF.

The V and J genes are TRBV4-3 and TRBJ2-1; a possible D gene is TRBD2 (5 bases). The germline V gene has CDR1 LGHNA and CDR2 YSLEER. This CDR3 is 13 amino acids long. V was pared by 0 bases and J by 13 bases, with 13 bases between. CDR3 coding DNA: TGCGCCAGCAGCCAAGATGCGGCGGGCCGTCAGTTCTTC. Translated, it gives CASSQDAAGRQFF.

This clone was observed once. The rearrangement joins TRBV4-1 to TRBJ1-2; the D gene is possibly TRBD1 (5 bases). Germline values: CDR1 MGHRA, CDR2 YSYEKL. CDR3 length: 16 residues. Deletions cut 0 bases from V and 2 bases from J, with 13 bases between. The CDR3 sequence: CASSQEQRTQNYGYTF. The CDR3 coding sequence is TGCGCCAGCAGCCAAGAGCAGAGGACACAGAACTATGGCTACACCTTC.

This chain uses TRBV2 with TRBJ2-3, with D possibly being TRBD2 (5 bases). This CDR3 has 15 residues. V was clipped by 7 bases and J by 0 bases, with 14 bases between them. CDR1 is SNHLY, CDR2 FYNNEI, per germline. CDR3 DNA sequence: TGTGCCAGCAACCCGAGCGGTAGTAGCACAGATACGCAGTATTTT. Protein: CASNPSGSSTDTQYF.

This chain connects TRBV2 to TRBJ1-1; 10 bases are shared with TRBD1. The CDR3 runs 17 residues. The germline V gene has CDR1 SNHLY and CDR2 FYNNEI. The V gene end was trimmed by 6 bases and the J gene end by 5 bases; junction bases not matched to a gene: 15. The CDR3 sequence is CASSDPDRGPAGTEAFF. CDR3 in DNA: TGTGCCAGCAGCGATCCAGACAGGGGGCCAGCGGGTACTGAAGCTTTCTTT. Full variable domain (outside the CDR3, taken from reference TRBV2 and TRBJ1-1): EPEVTQTPSHQVTQMGQEVILRCVPISNHLYFYWYRQILGQKVEFLVSFYNNEISEKSEIFDDQFSVERPDGSNFTLKIRSTKLEDSAMYFCASSDPDRGPAGTEAFFGQGTRLTVV.

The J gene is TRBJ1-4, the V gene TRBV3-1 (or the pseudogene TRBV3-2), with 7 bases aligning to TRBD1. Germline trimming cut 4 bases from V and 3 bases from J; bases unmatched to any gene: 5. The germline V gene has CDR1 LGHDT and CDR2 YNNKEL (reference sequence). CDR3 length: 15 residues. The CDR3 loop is CASSLGTVPNEKLFF. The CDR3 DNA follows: TGTGCCAGCAGCCTCGGGACAGTCCCTAATGAAAAACTGTTTTTT.

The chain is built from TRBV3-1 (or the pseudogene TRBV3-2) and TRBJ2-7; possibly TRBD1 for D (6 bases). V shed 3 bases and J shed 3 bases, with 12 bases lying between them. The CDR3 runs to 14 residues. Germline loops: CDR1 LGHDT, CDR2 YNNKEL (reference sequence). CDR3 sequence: CASSQALGGYEQYF. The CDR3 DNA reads TGTGCCAGCAGCCAGGCCTTAGGGGGCTACGAGCAGTACTTC.

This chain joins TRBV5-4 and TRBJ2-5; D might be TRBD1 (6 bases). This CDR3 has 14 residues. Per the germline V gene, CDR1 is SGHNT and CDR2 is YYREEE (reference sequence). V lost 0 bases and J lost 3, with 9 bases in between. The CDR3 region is CASSLGQGKETQYF. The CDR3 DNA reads TGTGCCAGCAGCTTGGGGCAGGGGAAAGAGACCCAGTACTTC.

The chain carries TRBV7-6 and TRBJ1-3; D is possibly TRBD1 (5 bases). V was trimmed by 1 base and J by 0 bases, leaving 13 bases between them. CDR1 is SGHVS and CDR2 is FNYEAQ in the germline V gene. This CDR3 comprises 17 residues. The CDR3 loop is CASSLVPGGYSGNTIYF. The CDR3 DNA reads TGTGCCAGCAGCTTAGTTCCCGGGGGTTACTCTGGAAACACCATATATTTT.

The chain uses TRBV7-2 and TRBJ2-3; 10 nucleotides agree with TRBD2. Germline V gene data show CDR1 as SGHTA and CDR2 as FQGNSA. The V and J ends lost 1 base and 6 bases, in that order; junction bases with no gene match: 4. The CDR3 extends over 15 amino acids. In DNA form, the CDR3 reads TGTGCCAGCAGCTTAGGGAGCGGGGGGGTTGATACGCAGTATTTT. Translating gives CASSLGSGGVDTQYF.

This CDR3 reads CASSLALAGPQETQYF. The CDR3 DNA reads TGTGCCAGCAGCTTAGCCCTAGCGGGGCCACAAGAGACCCAGTACTTC. The V gene is TRBV7-2, the J gene TRBJ2-5, with 9 bases fitting TRBD2. The CDR3 length is 16 residues. V shed 0 bases and J 2 bases; nucleotides not matched to a gene: 4. The germline CDR1 and CDR2 sequences are SGHTA and FQGNSA.

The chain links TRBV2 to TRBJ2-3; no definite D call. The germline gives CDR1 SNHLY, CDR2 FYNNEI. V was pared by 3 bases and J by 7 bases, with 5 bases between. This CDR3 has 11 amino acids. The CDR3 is CASSDSNTQYF. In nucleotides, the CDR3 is TGTGCCAGCAGTGATAGTAATACGCAGTATTTT. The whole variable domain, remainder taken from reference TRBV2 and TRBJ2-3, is EPEVTQTPSHQVTQMGQEVILRCVPISNHLYFYWYRQILGQKVEFLVSFYNNEISEKSEIFDDQFSVERPDGSNFTLKIRSTKLEDSAMYFCASSDSNTQYFGPGTRLTVL.

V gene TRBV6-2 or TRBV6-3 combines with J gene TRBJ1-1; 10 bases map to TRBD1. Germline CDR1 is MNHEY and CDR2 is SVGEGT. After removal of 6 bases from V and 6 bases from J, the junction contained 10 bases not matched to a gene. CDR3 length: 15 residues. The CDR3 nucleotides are TGTGCCAGCAGCCAGGCCGGGACAGGGGTTTCTGAAGCTTTCTTT. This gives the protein CASSQAGTGVSEAFF.

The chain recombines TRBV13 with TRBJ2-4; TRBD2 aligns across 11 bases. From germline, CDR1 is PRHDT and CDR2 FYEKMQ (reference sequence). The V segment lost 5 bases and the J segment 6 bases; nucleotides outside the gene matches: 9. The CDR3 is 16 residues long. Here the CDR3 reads CASSRGTSGISNIQYF. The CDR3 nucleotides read TGTGCCAGCAGCCGGGGGACTAGCGGAATATCAAACATTCAGTACTTC. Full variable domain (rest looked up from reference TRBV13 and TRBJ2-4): AAGVIQSPRHLIKEKRETATLKCYPIPRHDTVYWYQQGPGQDPQFLISFYEKMQSDKGSIPDRFSAQQFSDYHSELNMSSLELGDSALYFCASSRGTSGISNIQYFGAGTRLSVL.

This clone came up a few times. The CDR3 DNA is TGTGCCAGCAGTTACCGGGGGCAGGGAGGGACAGATACGCAGTATTTT. This encodes CASSYRGQGGTDTQYF. The chain uses TRBV6-5 and TRBJ2-3, with a possible D match to TRBD2 (7 bases). The germline V gene has CDR1 MNHEY and CDR2 SVGAGI. The CDR3 is made up of 16 amino acids. V shed 2 bases and J shed 3 bases, with 15 bases lying between them.

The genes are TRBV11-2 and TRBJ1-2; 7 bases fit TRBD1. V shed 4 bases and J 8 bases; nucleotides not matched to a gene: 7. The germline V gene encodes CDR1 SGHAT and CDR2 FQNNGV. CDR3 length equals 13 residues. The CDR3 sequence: CASSSEDRAGYTF. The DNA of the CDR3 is TGTGCCAGCAGCTCGGAAGACAGGGCCGGCTACACCTTC.

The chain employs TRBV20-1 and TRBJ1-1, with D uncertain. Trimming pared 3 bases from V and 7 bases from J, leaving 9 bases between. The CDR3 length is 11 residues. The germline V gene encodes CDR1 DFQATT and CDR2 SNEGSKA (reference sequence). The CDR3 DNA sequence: TGCAGTGCTAGCCTAGGCCGTGAAGCTTTCTTT. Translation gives CSASLGREAFF.

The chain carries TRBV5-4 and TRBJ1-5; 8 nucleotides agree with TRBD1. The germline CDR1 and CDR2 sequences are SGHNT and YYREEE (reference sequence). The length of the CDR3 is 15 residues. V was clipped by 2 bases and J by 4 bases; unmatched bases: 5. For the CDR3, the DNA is TGTGCCAGCAGCTTAGGCGGGACAGGAAATCAGCCCCAGCATTTT. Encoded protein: CASSLGGTGNQPQHF.

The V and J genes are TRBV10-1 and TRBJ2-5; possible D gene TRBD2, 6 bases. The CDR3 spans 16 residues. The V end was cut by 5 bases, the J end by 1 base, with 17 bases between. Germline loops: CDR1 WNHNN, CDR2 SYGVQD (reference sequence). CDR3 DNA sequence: TGCGCCAGCAGTCTGGGGACGGGGGTCGGCCAAGAGACCCAGTACTTC. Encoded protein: CASSLGTGVGQETQYF.

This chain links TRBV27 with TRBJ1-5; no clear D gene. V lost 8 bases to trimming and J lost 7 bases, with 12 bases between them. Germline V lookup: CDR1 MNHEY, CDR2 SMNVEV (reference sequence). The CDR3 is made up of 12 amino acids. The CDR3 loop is CASGDGFQPQHF. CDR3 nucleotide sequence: TGTGCCAGCGGAGACGGCTTCCAGCCCCAGCATTTT.

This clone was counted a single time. The CDR3 protein is CASSVGQGNQPQHF. For the CDR3, the DNA is TGTGCCAGCAGCGTGGGACAGGGGAATCAGCCCCAGCATTTT. The V gene is TRBV5-6, the J gene TRBJ1-5; 10 bases align to TRBD1. This CDR3 spans 14 amino acids. In germline, CDR1 is SGHDT, CDR2 YYEEEE. V shed 4 bases and J 4 bases; nucleotides not matched to a gene: 2.

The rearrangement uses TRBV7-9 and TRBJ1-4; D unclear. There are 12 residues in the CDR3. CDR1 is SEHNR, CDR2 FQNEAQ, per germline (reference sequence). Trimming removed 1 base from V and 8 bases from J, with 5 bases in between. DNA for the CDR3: TGTGCCAGCAGCTTAGGAGGGGAAAAACTGTTTTTT. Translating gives CASSLGGEKLFF.

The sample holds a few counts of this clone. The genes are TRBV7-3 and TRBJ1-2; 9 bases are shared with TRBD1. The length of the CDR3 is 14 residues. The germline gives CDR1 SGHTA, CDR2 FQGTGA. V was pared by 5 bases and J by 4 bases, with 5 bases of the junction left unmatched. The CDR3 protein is CASSATGGPYGYTF. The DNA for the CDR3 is TGTGCCAGCAGCGCCACAGGGGGCCCCTATGGCTACACCTTC.

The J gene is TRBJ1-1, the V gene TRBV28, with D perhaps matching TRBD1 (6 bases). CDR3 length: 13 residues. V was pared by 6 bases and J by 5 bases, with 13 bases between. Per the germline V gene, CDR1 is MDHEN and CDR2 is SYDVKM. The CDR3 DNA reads TGTGCCAGCAGAGCGACGGGACAAACTGAAGCTTTCTTT. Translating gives CASRATGQTEAFF.

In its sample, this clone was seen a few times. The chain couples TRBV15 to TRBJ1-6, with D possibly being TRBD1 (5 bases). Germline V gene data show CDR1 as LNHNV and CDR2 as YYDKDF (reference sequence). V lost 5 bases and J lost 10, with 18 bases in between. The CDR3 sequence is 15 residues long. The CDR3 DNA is TGTGCCACCAGCCCCCGGGACTGGGCTTACTCACCCCTCCACTTT. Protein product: CATSPRDWAYSPLHF.

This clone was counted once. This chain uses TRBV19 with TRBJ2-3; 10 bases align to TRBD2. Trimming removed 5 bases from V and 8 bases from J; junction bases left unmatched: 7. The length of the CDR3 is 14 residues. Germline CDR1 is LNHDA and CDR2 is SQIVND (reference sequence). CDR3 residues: CASSRAGGLVTQYF. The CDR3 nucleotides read TGTGCCAGTAGTCGAGCGGGGGGGCTAGTTACGCAGTATTTT. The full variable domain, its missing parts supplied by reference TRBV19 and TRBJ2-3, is DGGITQSPKYLFRKEGQNVTLSCEQNLNHDAMYWYRQDPGQGLRLIYYSQIVNDFQKGDIAEGYSVSREKKESFPLTVTSAQKNPTAFYLCASSRAGGLVTQYFGPGTRLTVL.

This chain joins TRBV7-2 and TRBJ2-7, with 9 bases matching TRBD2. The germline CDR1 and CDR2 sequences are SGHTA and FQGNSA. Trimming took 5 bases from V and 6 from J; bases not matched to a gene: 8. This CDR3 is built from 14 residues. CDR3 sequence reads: CASSPGGSGSEQYF. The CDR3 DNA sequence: TGTGCCAGCAGCCCCGGGGGTAGCGGGAGCGAGCAGTACTTC.

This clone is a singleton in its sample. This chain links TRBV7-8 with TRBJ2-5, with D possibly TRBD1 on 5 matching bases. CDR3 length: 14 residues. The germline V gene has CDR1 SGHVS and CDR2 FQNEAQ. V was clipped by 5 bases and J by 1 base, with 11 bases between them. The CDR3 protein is CASSPPQGQETQYF. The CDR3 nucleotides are TGTGCCAGCAGCCCTCCTCAGGGCCAAGAGACCCAGTACTTC.

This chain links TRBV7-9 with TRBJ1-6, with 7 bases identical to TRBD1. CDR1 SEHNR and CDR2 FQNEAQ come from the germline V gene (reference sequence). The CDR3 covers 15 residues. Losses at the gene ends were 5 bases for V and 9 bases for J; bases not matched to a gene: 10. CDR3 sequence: CASSTRDSGGSPLHF. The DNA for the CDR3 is TGTGCCAGCAGCACAAGGGACAGTGGCGGTTCACCCCTCCACTTT.